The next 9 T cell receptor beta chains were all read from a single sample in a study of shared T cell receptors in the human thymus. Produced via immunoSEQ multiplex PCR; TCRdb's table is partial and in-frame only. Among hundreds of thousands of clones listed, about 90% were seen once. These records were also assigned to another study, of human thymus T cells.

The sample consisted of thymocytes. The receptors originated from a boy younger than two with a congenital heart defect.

DNA for the CDR3: TGCGCCAGCAGCCAAGAAGGGGGTAGGGGCACTGAAGCTTTCTTT. This sequence encodes CASSQEGGRGTEAFF. This rearrangement joins TRBV4-3 to TRBJ1-1, with D tentatively TRBD1 (6 bases). Trimming removed 0 bases at V and 4 bases at J, with 12 bases between. Looked up from germline, CDR1 is LGHNA and CDR2 is YSLEER. The CDR3 loop spans 15 amino acids.

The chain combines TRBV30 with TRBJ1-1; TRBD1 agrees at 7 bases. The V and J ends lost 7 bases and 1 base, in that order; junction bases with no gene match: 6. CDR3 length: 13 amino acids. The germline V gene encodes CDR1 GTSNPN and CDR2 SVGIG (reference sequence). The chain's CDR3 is CASPGQSNTEAFF. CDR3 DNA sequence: TGTGCCTCGCCGGGACAGTCGAACACTGAAGCTTTCTTT.

CDR3 in amino acids: CASSFETGAYLAKNIQYF. The CDR3 DNA sequence: TGCGCCAGCAGCTTCGAGACAGGGGCATATCTAGCCAAAAACATTCAGTACTTC. This rearrangement joins TRBV5-1 to TRBJ2-4; TRBD1 matches at 8 bases. The V gene's germline CDR1 is SGHRS and CDR2 YFSETQ. V gave up 2 bases and J gave up 0 bases; unmatched junction bases: 10. The CDR3 extends over 18 amino acids.

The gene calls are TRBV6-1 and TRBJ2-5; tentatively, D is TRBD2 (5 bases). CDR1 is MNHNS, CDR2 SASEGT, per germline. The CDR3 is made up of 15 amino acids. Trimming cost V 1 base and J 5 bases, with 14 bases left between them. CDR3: CASSEGTPSGETQYF. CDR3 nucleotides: TGTGCCAGCAGTGAAGGAACCCCCTCGGGGGAGACCCAGTACTTC.

The CDR3 DNA follows: TGTGCCAGCAGCTTAGAGGTAGCGCGGGCCTACGAGCAGTACTTC. It yields the protein CASSLEVARAYEQYF. The chain combines TRBV11-2 with TRBJ2-7; TRBD2 might be the D (5 bases). Trimming left V 0 bases short and J 2 bases short, with 11 bases between. CDR1 is SGHAT and CDR2 is FQNNGV in the germline V gene. The CDR3 is made up of 15 amino acids.

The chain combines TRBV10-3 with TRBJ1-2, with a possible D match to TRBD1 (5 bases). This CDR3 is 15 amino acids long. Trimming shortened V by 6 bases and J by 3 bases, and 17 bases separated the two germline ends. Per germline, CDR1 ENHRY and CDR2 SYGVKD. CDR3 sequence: CAISNDPGGDYGYTF. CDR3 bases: TGTGCCATCAGCAATGACCCTGGAGGGGACTATGGCTACACCTTC.

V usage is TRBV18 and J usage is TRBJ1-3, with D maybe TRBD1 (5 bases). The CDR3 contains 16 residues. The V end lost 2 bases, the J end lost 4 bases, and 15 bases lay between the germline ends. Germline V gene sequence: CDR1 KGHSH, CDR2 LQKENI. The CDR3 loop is CASSPMGQKPGNTIYF. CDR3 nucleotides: TGTGCCAGCTCACCAATGGGGCAGAAACCCGGAAACACCATATATTTT.

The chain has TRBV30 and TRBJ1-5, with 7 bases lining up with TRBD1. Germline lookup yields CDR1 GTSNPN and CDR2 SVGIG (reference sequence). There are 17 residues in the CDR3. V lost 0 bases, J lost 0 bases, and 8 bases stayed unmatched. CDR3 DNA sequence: TGTGCCTGGAGTGTAAGGGACAGACTCTATAGCAATCAGCCCCAGCATTTT. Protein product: CAWSVRDRLYSNQPQHF.

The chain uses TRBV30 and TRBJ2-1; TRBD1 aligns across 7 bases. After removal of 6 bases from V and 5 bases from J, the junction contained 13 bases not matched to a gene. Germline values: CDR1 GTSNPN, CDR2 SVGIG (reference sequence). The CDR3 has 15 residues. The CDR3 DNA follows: TGTGCCTGTAAGGGGCCCGACAGGGTCCACAATGAGCAGTTCTTC. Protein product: CACKGPDRVHNEQFF.